This T cell receptor beta chain was identified during a study of blood T cell repertoires in COVID-19. As handled by the study authors: For nucleated cells, counts were estimated from reference gene primer amplification. Data came from immunoSEQ multiplex PCR; TCRdb stores just in-frame clones and leaves some out. The V and J calls and clone size are taken from that table; D and trimming were inferred from the DNA. The table lists about 48,000 clones, approximately 86% of them singletons. CDR1 and CDR2 from the germline V gene are MNHEY and SMNVEV (reference sequence). The CDR3 runs 16 residues. Germline trimming cut 5 bases from V and 0 bases from J; bases unmatched to any gene: 3.

The source material was peripheral blood. The receptor was isolated from a woman of 80 years or more with acute or convalescent COVID-19. The chain joins TRBV27 to TRBJ2-7; 14 bases line up with TRBD2. This chain's CDR3 is CASSPGLAGGSYEQYF. CDR3 sequence (DNA): TGTGCCAGCAGTCCCGGACTAGCGGGGGGCTCCTACGAGCAGTACTTC.